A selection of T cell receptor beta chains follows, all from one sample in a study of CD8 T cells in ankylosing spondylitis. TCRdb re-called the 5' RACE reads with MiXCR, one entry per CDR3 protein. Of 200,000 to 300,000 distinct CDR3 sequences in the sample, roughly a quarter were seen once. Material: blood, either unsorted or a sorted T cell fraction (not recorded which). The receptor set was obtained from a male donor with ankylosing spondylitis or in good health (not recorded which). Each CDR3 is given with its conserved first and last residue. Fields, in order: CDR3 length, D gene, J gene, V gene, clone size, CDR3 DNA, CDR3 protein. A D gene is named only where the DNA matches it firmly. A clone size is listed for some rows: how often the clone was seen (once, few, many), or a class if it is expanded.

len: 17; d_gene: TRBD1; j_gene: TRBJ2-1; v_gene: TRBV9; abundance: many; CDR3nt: TGTGCCAGCAGCGGGGGACAGGGATTTTTGTCCTACAATGAGCAGTTCTTC; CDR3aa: CASSGGQGFLSYNEQFF
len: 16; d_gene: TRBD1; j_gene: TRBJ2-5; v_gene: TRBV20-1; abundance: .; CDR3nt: TGCTGTGCTGCTCGTTACCTAGGACAGGGGCAAGAGACCCAGTACTTC; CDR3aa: CCAARYLGQGQETQYF
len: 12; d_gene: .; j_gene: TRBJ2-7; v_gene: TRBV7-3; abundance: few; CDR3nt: TGTGCCAGCACCCGCAGGGTATACGAGCAGTACTTC; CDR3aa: CASTRRVYEQYF
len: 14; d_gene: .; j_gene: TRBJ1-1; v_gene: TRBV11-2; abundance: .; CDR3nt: TGTGCCAGCAGCTTAACCATAGGGGGAACTGAAGCTTTCTTT; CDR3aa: CASSLTIGGTEAFF
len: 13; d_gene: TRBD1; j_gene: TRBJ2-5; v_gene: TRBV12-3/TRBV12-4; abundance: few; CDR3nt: TGTGCCAGCAGTTGGGGACAGCAAGAGACCCAGTACTTC; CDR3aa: CASSWGQQETQYF
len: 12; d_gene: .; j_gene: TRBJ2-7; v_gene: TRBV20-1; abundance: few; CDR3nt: TGCAGTGCTCCTAGCAGGGCGGGAGAGCAGTACTTC; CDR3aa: CSAPSRAGEQYF
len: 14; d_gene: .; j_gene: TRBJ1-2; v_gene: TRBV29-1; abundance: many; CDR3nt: TGCAGCATCCAGACAAAGAGGACAACCTATGGCTACACCTTC; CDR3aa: CSIQTKRTTYGYTF
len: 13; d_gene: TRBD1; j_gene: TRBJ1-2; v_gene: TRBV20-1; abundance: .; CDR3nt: TGCAGTGCTAGAGACGACAGGGTCGGGGGCTACACCTTC; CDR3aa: CSARDDRVGGYTF
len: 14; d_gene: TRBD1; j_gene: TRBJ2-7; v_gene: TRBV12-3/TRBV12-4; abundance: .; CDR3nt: TGTGCCAGCAGTTCCCCGGACAGGCCGGACGAGCAGTACTTC; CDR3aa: CASSSPDRPDEQYF
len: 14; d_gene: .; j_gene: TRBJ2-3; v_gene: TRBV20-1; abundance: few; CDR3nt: TGCAGTGCCCATGGGGGCGGGGGCACAGATACGCAGTATTTT; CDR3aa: CSAHGGGGTDTQYF
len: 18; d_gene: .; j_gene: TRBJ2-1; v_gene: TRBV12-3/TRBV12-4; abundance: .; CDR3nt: TGTGCCAGCAGTTTTAATTTCCACCGCGCAGGGGCCTACAATGAGCAGTTCTTC; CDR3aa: CASSFNFHRAGAYNEQFF
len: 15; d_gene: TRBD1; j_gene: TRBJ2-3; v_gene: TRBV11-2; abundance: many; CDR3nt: TGTGCCAGCAGCCTCTGGGGGACAGGGGCAGATACGCAGTATTTT; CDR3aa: CASSLWGTGADTQYF
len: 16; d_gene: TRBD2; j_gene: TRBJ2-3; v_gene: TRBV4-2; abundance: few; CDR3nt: TGTGCCAGCAGCCAAGAAGGGAGCGGGGGTTCTTATACGCAGTATTTT; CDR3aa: CASSQEGSGGSYTQYF
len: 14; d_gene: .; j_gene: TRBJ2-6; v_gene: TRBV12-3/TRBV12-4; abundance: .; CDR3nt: TGTGCCAGCAGCCACCTCCCCGGGGCCAACGTCCTGACTTTC; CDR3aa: CASSHLPGANVLTF
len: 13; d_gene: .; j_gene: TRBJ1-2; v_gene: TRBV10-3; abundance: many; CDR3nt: TGTGCCATGGGGTCAGGCTCTAACTATGGCTACACCTTC; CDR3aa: CAMGSGSNYGYTF
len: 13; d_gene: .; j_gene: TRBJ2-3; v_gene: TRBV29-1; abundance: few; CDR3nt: TGCAGCGTTGGGGGACAACTCACAGATACGCAGTATTTT; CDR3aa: CSVGGQLTDTQYF
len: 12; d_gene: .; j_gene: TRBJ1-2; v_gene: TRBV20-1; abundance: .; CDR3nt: TGCAGTGCAAATCCCCCAACAGGGACGAGGACCTTC; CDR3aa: CSANPPTGTRTF
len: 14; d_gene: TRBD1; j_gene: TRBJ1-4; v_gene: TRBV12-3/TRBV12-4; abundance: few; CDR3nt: TGTGCCAGCAGGCGCGGGACAGGGAATGAAAAACTGTTTTTT; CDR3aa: CASRRGTGNEKLFF
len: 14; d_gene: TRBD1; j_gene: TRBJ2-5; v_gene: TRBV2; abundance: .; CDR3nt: TGTGCCAGCAGTGGGGACAGAGACCAAGAGACCCAGTACTTC; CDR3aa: CASSGDRDQETQYF
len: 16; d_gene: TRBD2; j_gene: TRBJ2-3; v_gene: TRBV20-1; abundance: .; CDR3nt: TGCAGTGGGCGACCCTATAGCGGGGGGGCAACAGATACGCAGTATTTT; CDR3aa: CSGRPYSGGATDTQYF
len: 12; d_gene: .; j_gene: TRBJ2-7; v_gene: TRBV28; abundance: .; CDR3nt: TGTGCCAGCAGTTTGTACGGGTCCCAGCAGTACTTC; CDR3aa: CASSLYGSQQYF
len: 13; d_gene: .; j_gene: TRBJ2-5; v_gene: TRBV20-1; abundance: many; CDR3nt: TGCAGTGCTAGCAGGACAGGAGGGGAGACCCAGTACTTC; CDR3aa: CSASRTGGETQYF
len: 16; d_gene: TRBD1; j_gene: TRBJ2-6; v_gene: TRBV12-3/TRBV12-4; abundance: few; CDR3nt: TGTGCCATCGAGACAGGGGGTTTGAGTGGGGCCAACGTCCTGACTTTC; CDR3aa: CAIETGGLSGANVLTF
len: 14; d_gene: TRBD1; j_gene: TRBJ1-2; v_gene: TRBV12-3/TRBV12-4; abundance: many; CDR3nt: TGTGCCAGCAGTGTCCAGGGGGCAGACTATGGCTACACCTTC; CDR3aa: CASSVQGADYGYTF
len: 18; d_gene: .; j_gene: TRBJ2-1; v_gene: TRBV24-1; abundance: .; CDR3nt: TGTGCCACCAGTGACTTCCGGACGGCTCGGGGCTCCTACAATGAGCAGTTCTTC; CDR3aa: CATSDFRTARGSYNEQFF
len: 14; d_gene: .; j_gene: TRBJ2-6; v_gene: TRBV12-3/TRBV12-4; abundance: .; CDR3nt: TGTGCCAGCAGCACCTTATCTGGGGCCAACGTCCTGACTTTC; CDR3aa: CASSTLSGANVLTF
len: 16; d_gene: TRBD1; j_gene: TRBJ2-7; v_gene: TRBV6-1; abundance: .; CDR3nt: TGTGCCAGCAGTGAACTAGGATGGGACAGAAGGTACGAGCAGTACTTC; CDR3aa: CASSELGWDRRYEQYF
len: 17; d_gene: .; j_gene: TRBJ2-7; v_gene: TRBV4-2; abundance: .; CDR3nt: TGTGCCAGCAGCCAGCCCCTGAAGGGGGAAAAAATATACGAGCAGTACTTC; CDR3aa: CASSQPLKGEKIYEQYF
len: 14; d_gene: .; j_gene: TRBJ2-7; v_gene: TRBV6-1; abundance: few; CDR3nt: TGTGCCAGCAGTGAAAGAGAAGTATCCTACGAGCAGTACTTC; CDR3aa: CASSEREVSYEQYF
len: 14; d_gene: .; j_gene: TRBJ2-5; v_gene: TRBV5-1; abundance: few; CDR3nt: TGCGCCAGCAGCGTGTTCAAAGGAAGGGAGACCCAGTACTTC; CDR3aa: CASSVFKGRETQYF
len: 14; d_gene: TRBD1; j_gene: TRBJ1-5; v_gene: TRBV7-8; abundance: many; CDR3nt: TGTGCCAGCAGCTTAAGACAGGGAGCTCAGCCCCAGCATTTT; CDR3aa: CASSLRQGAQPQHF
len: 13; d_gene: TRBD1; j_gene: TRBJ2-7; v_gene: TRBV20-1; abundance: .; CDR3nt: TGCAGTGCTATGGGACAGGTACACTACGACCAGTACTTC; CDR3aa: CSAMGQVHYDQYF
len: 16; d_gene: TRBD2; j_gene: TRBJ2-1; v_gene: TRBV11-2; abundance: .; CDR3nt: TGTGCCAGCAGCTCGATAGCGGGGGGGAAGACCAATGAGCAGTTCTTC; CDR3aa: CASSSIAGGKTNEQFF
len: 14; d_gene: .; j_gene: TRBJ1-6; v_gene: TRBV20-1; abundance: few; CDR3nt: TGCAGTGCTAGGGCCGGGGGTACTAATTCACCCCTCCACTTT; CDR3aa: CSARAGGTNSPLHF
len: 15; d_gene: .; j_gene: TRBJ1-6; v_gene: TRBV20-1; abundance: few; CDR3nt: TGCAGTGCTAGAGACTGGGGACTGCCGAATTCACCCCTCCACTTT; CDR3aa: CSARDWGLPNSPLHF
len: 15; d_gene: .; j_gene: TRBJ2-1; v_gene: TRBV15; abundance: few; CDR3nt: TGTGCCACCAGCAGGGGGGCCGGGGGGTACAATGAGCAGTTCTTC; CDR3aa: CATSRGAGGYNEQFF
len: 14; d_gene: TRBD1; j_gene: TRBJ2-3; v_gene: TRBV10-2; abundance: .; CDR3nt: TGCGCCACCCTGGGGGGACAGGTGGTAGATACGCAGTATTTT; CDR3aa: CATLGGQVVDTQYF
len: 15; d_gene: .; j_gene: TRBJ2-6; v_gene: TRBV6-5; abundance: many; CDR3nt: TGTGCCAGCAAGGCAAGTAGCTCTGGGGCCAACGTCCTGACTTTC; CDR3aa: CASKASSSGANVLTF
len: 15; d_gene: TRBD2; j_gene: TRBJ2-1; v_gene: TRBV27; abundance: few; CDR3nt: TGTGCCAGCAGTACCTGGCTAGCGGGGGACAATGAGCAGTTCTTC; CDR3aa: CASSTWLAGDNEQFF
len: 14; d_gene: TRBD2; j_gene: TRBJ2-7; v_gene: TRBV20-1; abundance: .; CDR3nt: TGCAGTGCTAGAGAGCCTAGCGGGGGGGCCGAGCAGTACTTC; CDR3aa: CSAREPSGGAEQYF
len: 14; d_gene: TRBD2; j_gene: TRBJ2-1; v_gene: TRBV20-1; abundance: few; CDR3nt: TGCAGTGCAGACATAGCGGGGGGGAGGTATGAGCAGTTCTTC; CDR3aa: CSADIAGGRYEQFF
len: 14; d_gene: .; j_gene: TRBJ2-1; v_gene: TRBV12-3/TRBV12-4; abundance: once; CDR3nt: TGTGCCAGCAGTTTTTCGAGGGGGGGCAATGAGCAGTTCTTC; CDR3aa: CASSFSRGGNEQFF
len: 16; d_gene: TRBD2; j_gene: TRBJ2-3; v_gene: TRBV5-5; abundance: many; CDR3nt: TGTGCCAGCACCTGGTTAGCGGGCAACCCCACAGATACGCAGTATTTT; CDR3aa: CASTWLAGNPTDTQYF
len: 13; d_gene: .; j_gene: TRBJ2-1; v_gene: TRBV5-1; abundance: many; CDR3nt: TGCGCCAGCACCTGGAGTTCTTCCAATGAGCAGTTCTTC; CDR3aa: CASTWSSSNEQFF
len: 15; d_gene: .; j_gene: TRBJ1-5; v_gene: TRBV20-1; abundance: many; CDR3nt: TGCAGTGCCCTTCTTCTAACGGGTGGCTTGGCGCCCCAGCATTTT; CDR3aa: CSALLLTGGLAPQHF
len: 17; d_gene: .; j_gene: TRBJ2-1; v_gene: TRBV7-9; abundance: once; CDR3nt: TGTGCCAGCAGCTTAGTTGACGGGCTACACTCCTACAATGAGCAGTTCTTC; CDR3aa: CASSLVDGLHSYNEQFF
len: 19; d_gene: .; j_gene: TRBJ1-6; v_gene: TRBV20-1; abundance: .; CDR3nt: TGCAGTGCTAGAGATACCCCCCGATTAGAGCCAGGGTTTCATTCACCCCTCCACTTT; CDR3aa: CSARDTPRLEPGFHSPLHF
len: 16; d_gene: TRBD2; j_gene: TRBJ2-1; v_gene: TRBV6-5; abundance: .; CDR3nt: TGTGCCAGCAGTTGGATTTCGGGGGGGACACACGATGAGCAGTTCTTC; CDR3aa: CASSWISGGTHDEQFF
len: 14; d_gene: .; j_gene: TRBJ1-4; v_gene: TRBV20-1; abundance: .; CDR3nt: TGCAGTGCAGGGCCAGCCAAGAAGGGGGAAAAACTGTTTTTT; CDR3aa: CSAGPAKKGEKLFF
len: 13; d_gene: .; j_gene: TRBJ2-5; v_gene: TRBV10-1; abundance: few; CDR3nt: TGCGCCAGCAGTGGACAGGTGTGGGAGACCCAGTACTTC; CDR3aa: CASSGQVWETQYF
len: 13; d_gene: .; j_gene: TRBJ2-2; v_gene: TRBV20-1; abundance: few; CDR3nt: TGCAGTGCCGGGGACCGGAACACCGGGGAGCTGTTTTTT; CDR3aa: CSAGDRNTGELFF
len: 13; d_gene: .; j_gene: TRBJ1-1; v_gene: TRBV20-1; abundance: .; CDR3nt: TGCAGTGCTAGAGGAGGGGGATGGACTGAAGCTTTCTTT; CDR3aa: CSARGGGWTEAFF